This passage covers 10 T cell receptor beta chains from one sample sequenced in a study of T-cell memory formation after mild COVID-19. One entry per CDR3 protein, called by TCRdb with MiXCR from the 5' RACE reads. In the table there are under 600,000 distinct CDR3 sequences, roughly a fifth of which are singletons. Sample: PBMCs or a T cell subset sorted from them (not recorded which). These receptor sequences come from an adult woman who had mild COVID-19 (a few samples of this study predate the infection). Cell type and time point are not known.

The rearrangement links TRBV4-1 to TRBJ2-7; perhaps TRBD1 as D (5 bases). This CDR3 is 16 amino acids long. V shed 0 bases and J shed 1 base, with 13 bases lying between them. Per the germline V gene, CDR1 is MGHRA and CDR2 is YSYEKL. The CDR3 DNA is TGCGCCAGCAGCCAAGATCAAGGGGAAGGGTCCTACGAGCAGTACTTC. It specifies CASSQDQGEGSYEQYF.

This chain joins TRBV2 and TRBJ1-6; possibly TRBD1 for D (6 bases). With 6 bases removed from V and 7 bases from J, the gap between germline ends came to 13 bases. Germline V gene lookup returns CDR1 SNHLY and CDR2 FYNNEI. This CDR3 contains 14 residues. This CDR3 reads CASSYRAGNSPLHF. The CDR3 nucleotides are TGTGCCAGCAGCTACAGGGCGGGAAATTCACCCCTCCACTTT.

The V call is TRBV5-6, the J call TRBJ1-1; D uncertain. Germline CDR1 reads SGHDT; CDR2 reads YYEEEE. Trimming removed 2 bases at V and 3 bases at J, with 17 bases between. The CDR3 spans 16 residues. CDR3 amino acids: CASSLVGGGGHTEAFF. DNA for the CDR3: TGTGCCAGCAGCTTAGTCGGCGGTGGAGGACACACTGAAGCTTTCTTT. The entire variable domain, with the rest obtained from reference TRBV5-6 and TRBJ1-1, is as follows: DAGVTQSPTHLIKTRGQQVTLRCSPKSGHDTVSWYQQALGQGPQFIFQYYEEEERQRGNFPDRFSGHQFPNYSSELNVNALLLGDSALYLCASSLVGGGGHTEAFFGQGTRLTVV.

This chain joins TRBV12-3 or TRBV12-4 and TRBJ1-1; 7 bases line up with TRBD1. This CDR3 spans 14 amino acids. Trimming removed 6 bases from V and 4 bases from J; junction bases left unmatched: 8. The CDR3 is CASSQGQAGTEAFF. As DNA, the CDR3 is TGTGCCAGCAGCCAAGGACAGGCGGGCACTGAAGCTTTCTTT.

This chain uses TRBV20-1 with TRBJ1-1; maybe TRBD1 (6 bases). The germline gives CDR1 DFQATT, CDR2 SNEGSKA (reference sequence). The CDR3 has 15 amino acids. V lost 5 bases, J lost 1 base, and 17 bases lay in between. CDR3 sequence (DNA): TGCAGTGCTCGCGGCTGGGGACACCAGAACACTGAAGCTTTCTTT. Translated, it gives CSARGWGHQNTEAFF.

In this sample, this clonotype turned up a few times. The J gene is TRBJ2-5, the V gene TRBV5-1, with no clear D. CDR3 length: 13 residues. Germline-derived CDR1 and CDR2 are SGHRS and YFSETQ. Deletions cut 4 bases from V and 1 base from J, with 8 bases between. The CDR3 DNA reads as TGCGCCAGCAGCCCAAAACCCCAAGAGACCCAGTACTTC. This sequence encodes CASSPKPQETQYF.

The rearrangement links TRBV19 to TRBJ2-7; TRBD2 aligns across 7 bases. Germline trimming cut 0 bases from V and 0 bases from J; bases unmatched to any gene: 5. Looked up from germline, CDR1 is LNHDA and CDR2 is SQIVND (reference sequence). The CDR3 contains 16 residues. CDR3 nucleotide sequence: TGTGCCAGTAGTATAGACAATAGCGGGCTCTCCTACGAGCAGTACTTC. Encoded protein: CASSIDNSGLSYEQYF.

The rearrangement joins TRBV6-1 to TRBJ2-7, with D possibly matching TRBD2 (5 bases). The CDR3 extends over 15 amino acids. The V gene's germline CDR1 is MNHNS and CDR2 SASEGT. The ends were cut back, 3 bases at V and 2 bases at J, with 14 bases in the middle. The CDR3 protein is CASSEGRHLTYEQYF. The DNA of the CDR3 is TGTGCCAGCAGTGAGGGGAGACACTTGACCTACGAGCAGTACTTC.

This clonotype was found a few times. Compared with germline, one end of the junction differs, possibly owing to a read error. The rearrangement joins TRBV7-7 to TRBJ2-7; perhaps TRBD1 as D (5 bases). From germline, CDR1 is SSHAT and CDR2 FNYEAQ (reference sequence). The CDR3 is 13 amino acids. CDR3 in DNA: TGTGCTAGCAGCCGAGGCAGACAGTACGAGCAGTACTTC. Amino acids: CASSRGRQYEQYF.

Of note for this clonotype: An end of the junction differs from the germline gene, which may be a read error. This chain links TRBV18 with TRBJ1-2, with D possibly being TRBD1 (6 bases). The CDR3 consists of 15 residues. CDR1 and CDR2 from the germline V gene are KGHSH and LQKENI. The CDR3: CASSPDRSTNYGYIF. CDR3 nucleotides: TGTGCCAGCTCACCCGACAGGTCCACTAACTATGGCTACATCTTC.